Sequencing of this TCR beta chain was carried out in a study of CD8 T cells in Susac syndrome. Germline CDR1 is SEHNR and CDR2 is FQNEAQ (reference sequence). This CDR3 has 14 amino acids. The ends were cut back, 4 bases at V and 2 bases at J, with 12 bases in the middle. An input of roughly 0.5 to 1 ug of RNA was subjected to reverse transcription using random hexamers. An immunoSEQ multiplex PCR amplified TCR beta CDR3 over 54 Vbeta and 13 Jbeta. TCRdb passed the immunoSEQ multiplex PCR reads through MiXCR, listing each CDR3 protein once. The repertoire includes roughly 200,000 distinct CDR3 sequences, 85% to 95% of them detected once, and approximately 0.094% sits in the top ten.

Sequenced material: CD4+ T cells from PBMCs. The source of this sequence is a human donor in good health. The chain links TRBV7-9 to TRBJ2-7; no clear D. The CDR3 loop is CASSSLIGPYEQYV. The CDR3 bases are TGTGCCAGCAGCTCCTTAATAGGACCCTACGAGCAGTACGTC.